Listed here are 27 T cell receptor beta chains from one sample, sequenced in a study of T cells after yellow fever vaccination. From the 5' RACE reads, TCRdb called clonotypes with MiXCR, one entry per CDR3 protein. This sample has about 320,000 distinct CDR3 sequences, with around 11% found just once. The sample was CD4+ T cells sorted from PBMCs, taken 45 days after the yellow fever booster vaccination. These TCRs come from a man younger than 35 who received the YFV17D yellow fever vaccine.

This clonotype was counted many times. The chain links TRBV7-8 to TRBJ2-7; the match to TRBD2 covers 12 bases. The CDR3 has 16 residues. Germline assignment: CDR1 SGHVS and CDR2 FQNEAQ. Trimming took 6 bases from V and 2 from J; bases not matched to a gene: 8. The CDR3 DNA follows: TGTGCCAGCAGTCTCTCTAGCGGGGGGGAGGCCTACGAGCAGTACTTC. Translation gives CASSLSSGGEAYEQYF.

This clonotype was counted only a few times. The chain has TRBV19 and TRBJ2-5; D gene uncertain. The CDR3 loop spans 12 amino acids. Per the germline V gene, CDR1 is LNHDA and CDR2 is SQIVND (reference sequence). Trimming cost V 5 bases and J 4 bases, with 8 bases left between them. The CDR3 sequence is CASSPYGETQYF. In DNA form, the CDR3 reads TGTGCCAGTAGTCCCTATGGAGAGACCCAGTACTTC.

This clonotype was recorded a few times. V usage is TRBV20-1 and J usage is TRBJ2-4, with D possibly TRBD2 on 7 matching bases. The V end was cut by 5 bases, the J end by 0 bases, with 17 bases between. The germline CDR1 and CDR2 sequences are DFQATT and SNEGSKA (reference sequence). The CDR3 runs to 16 residues. For the CDR3, the DNA is TGCAGTGCTGCGACCGGGGGGCACCTAGCCAAAAACATTCAGTACTTC. Translated: CSAATGGHLAKNIQYF.

There are a few counts of this clonotype. The rearrangement links TRBV7-2 to TRBJ1-2; 8 positions match TRBD1. The germline V gene has CDR1 SGHTA and CDR2 FQGNSA. The CDR3 is made up of 15 amino acids. Trimming cost V 4 bases and J 8 bases; bases outside gene matches: 12. CDR3 DNA: TGTGCCAGCAGCTCGTATCTTGTCGGGACAGGAGGCTACACCTTC. This sequence encodes CASSSYLVGTGGYTF.

J is TRBJ1-1 and V is TRBV21-1; the table's D gene call, TRBD1, was not cross checked with the DNA. TRBV21-1 is marked as a pseudogene. The CDR3 extends over 13 amino acids. The CDR3 here is CASSKRPSGGAFF. The DNA for the CDR3 is TGTGCCAGCAGCAAACGCCCCTCAGGGGGGGCTTTCTTT.

The rearrangement links TRBV4-1 to TRBJ2-1; perhaps TRBD2 as D (6 bases). Trimming took 3 bases from V and 7 from J, leaving 10 bases between them. The CDR3 spans 13 residues. Germline V CDR1 and CDR2: MGHRA, YSYEKL. The CDR3 DNA follows: TGCGCCAGCAGCCACCTTGGAGGGAATGAGCAGTTCTTC. It codes for CASSHLGGNEQFF.

This clonotype has a handful of counts. The CDR3 nucleotides are TGTGCCACCAGCGGAGCCCTCCAGGGGTATGCACCAGAGACCCAGTACTTC. Translation: CATSGALQGYAPETQYF. The rearrangement links TRBV15 to TRBJ2-5; possibly TRBD1 for D (6 bases). The CDR3 loop spans 17 amino acids. Germline V gene data show CDR1 as LNHNV and CDR2 as YYDKDF (reference sequence). V lost 5 bases and J 4 bases, leaving 23 bases between the germline ends. Filled out from reference TRBV15 and TRBJ2-5, the complete variable domain reads DAMVIQNPRYQVTQFGKPVTLSCSQTLNHNVMYWYQQKSSQAPKLLFHYYDKDFNNEADTPDNFQSRRPNTSFCFLDIRSPGLGDTAMYLCATSGALQGYAPETQYFGPGTRLLVL.

The table lists this clonotype with a few counts. This chain connects TRBV20-1 to TRBJ2-5, with D possibly TRBD2 on 5 matching bases. V lost 6 bases and J 5 bases, leaving 25 bases between the germline ends. The germline gives CDR1 DFQATT, CDR2 SNEGSKA (reference sequence). This CDR3 has 16 amino acids. The CDR3 loop is CSAVRIKRAGGETQYF. The CDR3 nucleotides read TGCAGTGCCGTGAGAATTAAAAGGGCAGGCGGGGAGACCCAGTACTTC.

This clonotype was counted only a few times. The rearrangement uses TRBV5-1 and TRBJ2-5; D ambiguous. Between the trimmed V and J ends, which lost 2 bases and 0 bases, there was a span of 8 bases. The CDR3 covers 14 residues. Per germline, CDR1 SGHRS and CDR2 YFSETQ. DNA for the CDR3: TGCGCCAGCAGCTTCCTCGGGTACCAAGAGACCCAGTACTTC. Translated, it gives CASSFLGYQETQYF.

CDR3 DNA: TGTGCCAGCAGCTTGTATCTAGCGGGGGGTCAAAACATTCAGTACTTC. This translates into CASSLYLAGGQNIQYF. This chain joins TRBV5-6 and TRBJ2-4; 11 nucleotides align to TRBD2. Germline trimming cut 1 base from V and 5 bases from J; bases unmatched to any gene: 5. The CDR3 is 16 residues long. Looked up from germline, CDR1 is SGHDT and CDR2 is YYEEEE.

V gene TRBV7-9 combines with J gene TRBJ1-2; tentative D call: TRBD1 (5 bases). This CDR3 has 13 amino acids. Trimming removed 3 bases from V and 6 bases from J, with 11 bases in between. Germline values: CDR1 SEHNR, CDR2 FQNEAQ (reference sequence). The CDR3 sequence: CASSFQGRNGYTF. The DNA for the CDR3 is TGTGCCAGCAGCTTTCAGGGAAGGAATGGCTACACCTTC.

V gene TRBV7-2 combines with J gene TRBJ2-5; no clear D. In germline, CDR1 is SGHTA, CDR2 FQGNSA. The ends were cut back, 5 bases at V and 5 bases at J, with 15 bases in the middle. The CDR3 runs to 14 residues. CDR3 bases: TGTGCCAGCAGCCCAACGCAAAGTGTGGAGACCCAGTACTTC. Its translation is CASSPTQSVETQYF.

The CDR3 sequence: CASTPRTSESRPGANVLTF. The CDR3 bases are TGTGCCAGCACCCCCCGGACTAGCGAGTCAAGGCCTGGGGCCAACGTCCTGACTTTC. The chain couples TRBV6-5 to TRBJ2-6; 9 bases match TRBD2. CDR3 length: 19 residues. After removal of 7 bases from V and 2 bases from J, the junction contained 15 bases not matched to a gene. The germline V gene has CDR1 MNHEY and CDR2 SVGAGI.

CDR3: CSAPPRGATDTQYF. CDR3 nucleotides: TGCAGTGCCCCCCCAAGGGGGGCCACAGATACGCAGTATTTT. V usage is TRBV20-1 and J usage is TRBJ2-3; D could derive from TRBD1 or TRBD2 (6 bases each). Germline values: CDR1 DFQATT, CDR2 SNEGSKA (reference sequence). Trimming shortened V by 6 bases and J by 2 bases, and 15 bases separated the two germline ends. The CDR3 sequence is 14 residues long.

In this sample, this clonotype turned up a few times. This rearrangement joins TRBV2 to TRBJ1-6; D is uncertain. The CDR3 is made up of 14 amino acids. V was cut by 6 bases and J by 9 bases, with 15 bases left in between. From germline, CDR1 is SNHLY and CDR2 FYNNEI. DNA of the CDR3: TGTGCCAGCAGGCTTGATGCTTACGGTTCACCCCTCCACTTT. It is translated as CASRLDAYGSPLHF.

A few counts support this clonotype. The chain is built from TRBV20-1 and TRBJ1-1, with TRBD1 matching 9 bases. Trimming cost V 6 bases and J 13 bases; bases outside gene matches: 15. The germline V gene has CDR1 DFQATT and CDR2 SNEGSKA (reference sequence). The CDR3 consists of 13 residues. The CDR3 protein is CSASTPGQGVYFF. DNA of the CDR3: TGCAGTGCGAGTACTCCGGGACAGGGCGTCTATTTCTTT.

The chain uses TRBV20-1 and TRBJ1-1, with D hard to call. V gave up 3 bases and J gave up 0 bases, with 8 bases separating them. The CDR3 spans 13 residues. Germline V CDR1 and CDR2: DFQATT, SNEGSKA (reference sequence). Written as DNA, the CDR3 is TGCAGTGCTAGGACGACTTTGAACACTGAAGCTTTCTTT. Translation: CSARTTLNTEAFF.

This clonotype was detected once. The gene calls are TRBV7-2 and TRBJ1-5; D unresolved. V was pared by 1 base and J by 0 bases, with 4 bases between. The V gene's germline CDR1 is SGHTA and CDR2 FQGNSA. There are 14 residues in the CDR3. This chain's CDR3 is CASSLEASNQPQHF. Written as DNA, the CDR3 is TGTGCCAGCAGCTTAGAGGCTAGCAATCAGCCCCAGCATTTT.

This clonotype was seen at least ten times. The chain recombines TRBV4-3 with TRBJ1-2, with a weak D call TRBD1 (6 bases). Germline V gene lookup returns CDR1 LGHNA and CDR2 YSLEER. The CDR3 covers 16 residues. V lost 0 bases and J lost 3, with 14 bases in between. The CDR3 nucleotides read TGCGCCAGCAGCCAAGAGCTAACAGGGCTTCACTATGGCTACACCTTC. It specifies CASSQELTGLHYGYTF.

There are a few counts of this clonotype. The CDR3 DNA reads TGTGCCAGCAGTGGGGCGGGGTCCACAGATACGCAGTATTTT. Translated: CASSGAGSTDTQYF. The gene calls are TRBV12-3 or TRBV12-4 and TRBJ2-3; a weak D match, TRBD2 (6 bases). Trimming cost V 5 bases and J 2 bases, with 11 bases left between them. This CDR3 region has 14 residues.

The table lists this clonotype with a few counts. The rearrangement uses TRBV4-1 and TRBJ1-2; 7 positions match TRBD1. Looked up from germline, CDR1 is MGHRA and CDR2 is YSYEKL. This CDR3 region has 13 residues. The V segment lost 3 bases and the J segment 8 bases; nucleotides outside the gene matches: 6. CDR3 in amino acids: CASSHATGVGYTF. CDR3 nucleotide sequence: TGCGCCAGCAGCCACGCCACAGGGGTGGGCTACACCTTC.

In its sample, this clonotype was seen many times. V and J are TRBV18 and TRBJ1-1; 7 bases are shared with TRBD1. The CDR3 totals 13 residues. The germline gives CDR1 KGHSH, CDR2 LQKENI. V shed 4 bases and J 7 bases; nucleotides not matched to a gene: 6. The CDR3 coding sequence is TGTGCCAGCTCACAAATCCGGGACAGTGAAGCTTTCTTT. It translates to CASSQIRDSEAFF.

There are a few counts of this clonotype. The chain carries TRBV10-1 and TRBJ2-7; TRBD1 matches 10 bases. This CDR3 region has 15 residues. Trimming removed 4 bases from V and 4 bases from J; junction bases left unmatched: 7. Germline V gives CDR1 WNHNN, CDR2 SYGVQD (reference sequence). Written as DNA, the CDR3 is TGCGCCAGCAGTGCCACCGGGACAGGGGAATACGAGCAGTACTTC. Its translation: CASSATGTGEYEQYF.

This clonotype showed up just a few times. The chain combines TRBV6-1 with TRBJ2-7, with D perhaps TRBD1 or TRBD2 (6 bases each). The CDR3 has 13 amino acids. CDR1 MNHNS and CDR2 SASEGT come from the germline V gene. Trimming cost V 1 base and J 9 bases, with 13 bases left between them. The CDR3 loop is CASSEVWGARQYV. DNA of the CDR3: TGTGCCAGCAGTGAAGTATGGGGGGCAAGGCAGTACGTC.

CDR3 in amino acids: CASSPTSGGGYSLADTQYF. CDR3 nucleotide sequence: TGTGCCAGCAGCCCCACTAGCGGGGGGGGGTATTCCCTCGCAGATACGCAGTATTTT. V is TRBV6-5 and J is TRBJ2-3; 13 nucleotides line up with TRBD2. This CDR3 is 19 amino acids long. CDR1 and CDR2 from the germline V gene are MNHEY and SVGAGI. J lost 4 bases, V lost 6 bases, and 16 bases had no gene match.

V usage is TRBV3-1 and J usage is TRBJ2-2, with D uncertain. The CDR3 spans 13 residues. The V end lost 0 bases, the J end lost 4 bases, and 3 bases lay between the germline ends. From germline, CDR1 is LGHDT and CDR2 YNNKEL (reference sequence). CDR3 nucleotides: TGTGCCAGCAGCCAAGAGGGCACCGGGGAGCTGTTTTTT. Its translation: CASSQEGTGELFF.

This chain connects TRBV7-2 to TRBJ1-6; D gene uncertain. Germline lookup yields CDR1 SGHTA and CDR2 FQGNSA. The germline V and J ends were trimmed by 7 bases and 6 bases, with 16 bases remaining between them. This CDR3 has 15 residues. The CDR3 sequence: CASTPRRVGNSPLHF. For the CDR3, the DNA is TGTGCCAGCACCCCCCGGAGGGTGGGTAATTCACCCCTCCACTTT.